The 18 T cell receptor beta chains given below trace back to one sample, sequenced in a study of CD8+ T cells in alopecia areata. Reverse transcription of extracted RNA yielded cDNA, which provided the sequencing template. Some clones are missing from TCRdb's copy, which holds only in-frame ones; the method was immunoSEQ multiplex PCR. Here the sample spans approximately 12,000 clones, 60% being singletons. Alopecia areata patients had lesional scalp punch biopsies and peripheral blood taken from them. The specimen was skin. Receptors originate from a human donor with alopecia areata.

This clone was counted a few times. J is TRBJ2-3 and V is TRBV5-1; a possible D gene is TRBD2 (6 bases). V was shortened by 0 bases and J by 3 bases, with 17 bases between the two germline ends. CDR3 length: 17 amino acids. From germline, CDR1 is SGHRS and CDR2 YFSETQ. The DNA for the CDR3 is TGCGCCAGCAGCTTGGCCCGGGGACTCAGAAAGACAGATACGCAGTATTTT. Translating gives CASSLARGLRKTDTQYF.

Only one count was recorded for this clone. The chain recombines TRBV19 with TRBJ2-3; 7 bases are shared with TRBD2. Germline lookup yields CDR1 LNHDA and CDR2 SQIVND (reference sequence). V lost 8 bases and J lost 2; bases outside the gene matches: 7. This CDR3 comprises 14 residues. CDR3 protein: CASAIAGNTDTQYF. The CDR3 DNA sequence: TGTGCCAGTGCTATAGCGGGCAACACAGATACGCAGTATTTT.

The chain is built from TRBV7-2 and TRBJ2-1; tentative D call: TRBD1 (6 bases). Germline CDR1 and CDR2: SGHTA and FQGNSA. The CDR3 loop spans 15 amino acids. V gave up 2 bases and J gave up 2 bases, with 10 bases separating them. The CDR3 here is CASSLMGATYNEQFF. The CDR3 nucleotides are TGTGCCAGCAGCTTAATGGGGGCTACCTACAATGAGCAGTTCTTC.

This chain connects TRBV7-9 to TRBJ2-1; 8 bases map to TRBD2. The V gene's germline CDR1 is SEHNR and CDR2 FQNEAQ (reference sequence). CDR3 length equals 15 residues. V lost 3 bases and J lost 9; bases outside the gene matches: 10. CDR3 bases: TGTGCCAGCAGCTTCCTAGCGGGTGGTCTGGGTGAGCAGTTCTTC. This translates into CASSFLAGGLGEQFF.

This sequence joins TRBV7-8 and TRBJ2-6, with a weak D call TRBD2 (5 bases). The length of the CDR3 is 18 residues. The V end lost 2 bases, the J end lost 4 bases, and 18 bases lay between the germline ends. Per germline, CDR1 SGHVS and CDR2 FQNEAQ. The CDR3: CASSLSGLDFSGANVLTF. As DNA, the CDR3 is TGTGCCAGCAGCTTATCGGGATTGGATTTTTCCGGGGCCAACGTCCTGACTTTC. Together with reference TRBV7-8 and TRBJ2-6, the CDR3 gives the full variable domain: GAGVSQSPRYKVAKRGQDVALRCDPISGHVSLFWYQQALGQGPEFLTYFQNEAQLDKSGLPSDRFFAERPEGSVSTLKIQRTQQEDSAVYLCASSLSGLDFSGANVLTFGAGSRLTVL.

This chain uses TRBV30 with TRBJ2-7; no definite D call. V was cut by 0 bases and J by 1 base, with 10 bases left in between. Germline assignment: CDR1 GTSNPN and CDR2 SVGIG (reference sequence). The CDR3 loop spans 14 amino acids. CDR3 sequence reads: CAWSVFEWSYEQYF. CDR3 nucleotide sequence: TGTGCCTGGAGTGTTTTCGAATGGTCCTACGAGCAGTACTTC.

Relative to its sample, this clone is medium-sized. V and J are TRBV7-8 and TRBJ2-7; 7 positions agree with TRBD1. In germline, CDR1 is SGHVS, CDR2 FQNEAQ. The CDR3 spans 15 residues. Germline trimming cut 5 bases from V and 3 bases from J; bases unmatched to any gene: 10. DNA of the CDR3: TGTGCCAGCAGCCCGCTAGGGGGCCCCTACTACGAGCAGTACTTC. Encoded protein: CASSPLGGPYYEQYF.

Only a few counts were recorded for this clone. The chain combines TRBV29-1 with TRBJ2-7, with 7 bases matching TRBD1. Germline trimming cut 4 bases from V and 3 bases from J; bases unmatched to any gene: 3. The CDR3 runs to 12 residues. CDR1 is SQVTM, CDR2 ANQGSEA, per germline. CDR3 protein: CSVGSGGYEQYF. The CDR3 DNA reads as TGCAGCGTTGGATCAGGGGGCTACGAGCAGTACTTC.

There are a few counts of this clone. The rearrangement joins TRBV28 to TRBJ2-1; D call uncertain. V lost 0 bases to trimming and J lost 9 bases, with 6 bases between them. This CDR3 region has 12 residues. CDR1 is MDHEN, CDR2 SYDVKM, per germline. The CDR3 protein is CASSLWRIEQFF. The CDR3 nucleotides are TGTGCCAGCAGTTTATGGCGCATTGAGCAGTTCTTC.

This clone was observed a handful of times. The V and J genes are TRBV19 and TRBJ2-1; 9 bases are a match to TRBD2. CDR1 LNHDA and CDR2 SQIVND come from the germline V gene (reference sequence). With 7 bases clipped from V and 8 bases from J, the junction kept 6 bases outside the gene matches. The CDR3 runs 13 residues. The CDR3 loop is CASNSGSRDEQFF. Here the CDR3 DNA reads TGTGCCAGTAATAGCGGGAGTAGAGATGAGCAGTTCTTC.

The V call is TRBV5-5, the J call TRBJ2-1; TRBD2 matches at 7 bases. The germline gives CDR1 SGHKS, CDR2 YYEKEE (reference sequence). Losses at the gene ends were 0 bases for V and 10 bases for J; bases not matched to a gene: 4. CDR3 length: 13 amino acids. CDR3 sequence reads: CASSLAVGLEQFF. CDR3 DNA sequence: TGTGCCAGCAGCTTGGCCGTGGGACTAGAGCAGTTCTTC.

The rearrangement uses TRBV7-3 and TRBJ2-2; D gene ambiguous. Looked up from germline, CDR1 is SGHTA and CDR2 is FQGTGA. This CDR3 contains 13 residues. V was trimmed by 5 bases and J by 7 bases, leaving 11 bases between them. The CDR3 DNA is TGTGCCAGCAGCGTCGAAGTCAGCGGGGAGCTGTTTTTT. The encoded protein is CASSVEVSGELFF.

As DNA, the CDR3 is TGTGCCAGTTCCTTATTGAACACTGAAGCTTTCTTT. This codes for CASSLLNTEAFF. This sequence joins TRBV19 and TRBJ1-1, with unresolved D. The V and J ends lost 8 bases and 0 bases respectively, with 7 bases between them. Germline CDR1 reads LNHDA; CDR2 reads SQIVND (reference sequence). CDR3 length equals 12 residues. Based on the CDR3 plus reference TRBV19 and TRBJ1-1, the full variable domain is DGGITQSPKYLFRKEGQNVTLSCEQNLNHDAMYWYRQDPGQGLRLIYYSQIVNDFQKGDIAEGYSVSREKKESFPLTVTSAQKNPTAFYLCASSLLNTEAFFGQGTRLTVV.

The V gene is TRBV28, the J gene TRBJ2-7; D is possibly TRBD2 (6 bases). The CDR3 is made up of 16 amino acids. Germline V gene data show CDR1 as MDHEN and CDR2 as SYDVKM. The ends were cut back, 7 bases at V and 2 bases at J, with 21 bases in the middle. The DNA of the CDR3 is TGTGCCAGCACCCCCCACGGGACTCTCGCCACCTACGAGCAGTACTTC. It specifies CASTPHGTLATYEQYF.

The chain has TRBV28 and TRBJ1-2; D gene uncertain. Trimming took off 3 bases at V and 4 bases at J, with 9 bases between the two ends. This CDR3 has 13 residues. Germline loops: CDR1 MDHEN, CDR2 SYDVKM. This CDR3 reads CASSLDGFYGYTF. The CDR3 DNA reads as TGTGCCAGCAGTTTGGACGGATTCTATGGCTACACCTTC.

V and J are TRBV10-3 and TRBJ1-4, with a weak D call TRBD1 (6 bases). V was clipped by 11 bases and J by 6 bases, with 19 bases between them. Germline lookup yields CDR1 ENHRY and CDR2 SYGVKD. The CDR3 consists of 14 residues. The CDR3 loop is CASSDGTKDEKLFF. In DNA, the CDR3 is TGTGCCTCCAGTGACGGGACAAAGGATGAAAAACTGTTTTTT.

The J gene is TRBJ2-1, the V gene TRBV7-9; D possibly corresponds to TRBD2 (6 bases). Trimming stripped 4 bases from V and 0 bases from J, with 13 bases between. Per germline, CDR1 SEHNR and CDR2 FQNEAQ (reference sequence). The CDR3 has 16 amino acids. The DNA of the CDR3 is TGTGCCAGCAGCTCACGGGACTCGAGCTCCTACAATGAGCAGTTCTTC. This sequence encodes CASSSRDSSSYNEQFF.

The J gene is TRBJ1-1, the V gene TRBV28; TRBD1 is a possible D gene (5 bases). The CDR3 length is 15 residues. V shed 5 bases and J shed 0 bases, with 13 bases lying between them. Germline V gene lookup returns CDR1 MDHEN and CDR2 SYDVKM. The CDR3 DNA reads as TGTGCCAGCAGTCTAGGGGAACAAATGAACACTGAAGCTTTCTTT. This codes for CASSLGEQMNTEAFF.